These 26 T cell receptor beta chains were all obtained from the same sample, sequenced in a study of technical replicates of blood from a few donors. Libraries were prepared by immunoSEQ multiplex PCR; TCRdb keeps only in-frame clonotypes and omits some of them. This sample has approximately 73,000 clones, with 85% to 95% found just once. Material for sequencing was T cells isolated from PBMCs. The source of these receptors is a human donor in good health.

The gene calls are TRBV9 and TRBJ2-1, with D perhaps matching TRBD2 (6 bases). From germline, CDR1 is SGDLS and CDR2 YYNGEE. The CDR3 spans 12 residues. Trimming left V 0 bases short and J 10 bases short, with 8 bases between. The CDR3 region is CASSVEAGEQFF. CDR3 nucleotide sequence: TGTGCCAGCAGCGTAGAGGCGGGAGAGCAGTTCTTC.

The V and J genes are TRBV4-2 and TRBJ2-5, with TRBD2 matching 8 bases. CDR3 length equals 16 residues. CDR1 LGHNA and CDR2 YNFKEQ come from the germline V gene. The trim removed 1 base at V and 0 bases at J, leaving 4 bases unmatched. CDR3 DNA sequence: TGTGCCAGCAGCCAAGGAGCGGGAGTGTACCAAGAGACCCAGTACTTC. Amino acid sequence: CASSQGAGVYQETQYF.

The chain joins TRBV5-1 to TRBJ2-4, with D perhaps TRBD1 (6 bases). The germline V gene has CDR1 SGHRS and CDR2 YFSETQ. The CDR3 covers 16 residues. V was cut by 0 bases and J by 8 bases, with 18 bases left in between. CDR3 bases: TGCGCCAGCAGCTTGGTCGTTGGCCAGGGGAACGACATTCAGTACTTC. Its translation is CASSLVVGQGNDIQYF.

This chain connects TRBV5-1 to TRBJ1-1; 7 nucleotides align to TRBD1. The CDR3 sequence is 16 residues long. The junction had 7 bases not matched to a gene; V was cut back by 0 bases and J by 2 bases. Germline V gene lookup returns CDR1 SGHRS and CDR2 YFSETQ. Written as DNA, the CDR3 is TGCGCCAGCAGCTTGGGGCCAGGGGGGATAAACACTGAAGCTTTCTTT. Translation gives CASSLGPGGINTEAFF. Full variable domain (missing parts from reference TRBV5-1 and TRBJ1-1): KAGVTQTPRYLIKTRGQQVTLSCSPISGHRSVSWYQQTPGQGLQFLFEYFSETQRNKGNFPGRFSGRQFSNSRSEMNVSTLELGDSALYLCASSLGPGGINTEAFFGQGTRLTVV.

This rearrangement joins TRBV4-2 to TRBJ2-5; D may be TRBD1 (6 bases). Trimming stripped 2 bases from V and 5 bases from J, with 15 bases between. The CDR3 has 15 amino acids. Germline V gives CDR1 LGHNA, CDR2 YNFKEQ. As DNA, the CDR3 is TGTGCCAGCAGCCAACCGAAGGGACACGGGGAGACCCAGTACTTC. Residues: CASSQPKGHGETQYF.

The gene calls are TRBV5-6 and TRBJ2-3; 9 nucleotides align to TRBD2. V lost 6 bases and J lost 1; bases outside the gene matches: 18. Germline CDR1 SGHDT, CDR2 YYEEEE. The CDR3 has 19 amino acids. Here the CDR3 reads CASNVLVPSGAPGTDTQYF. The CDR3, as DNA: TGTGCCAGCAACGTCCTTGTGCCTAGCGGGGCCCCGGGCACAGATACGCAGTATTTT. Full variable domain (remainder filled in from reference TRBV5-6 and TRBJ2-3): DAGVTQSPTHLIKTRGQQVTLRCSPKSGHDTVSWYQQALGQGPQFIFQYYEEEERQRGNFPDRFSGHQFPNYSSELNVNALLLGDSALYLCASNVLVPSGAPGTDTQYFGPGTRLTVL.

The chain recombines TRBV5-4 with TRBJ2-1; perhaps TRBD1 as D (5 bases). CDR1 SGHNT and CDR2 YYREEE come from the germline V gene (reference sequence). Trimming took 4 bases from V and 8 from J, leaving 10 bases between them. The CDR3 is 12 amino acids. In DNA form, the CDR3 reads TGTGCCAGCAGCCGAGACAGCTATGAGCAGTTCTTC. Encoded protein: CASSRDSYEQFF.

This clone appeared a single time. The V call is TRBV11-3, the J call TRBJ2-1; D is possibly TRBD2 (5 bases). The CDR3 loop spans 14 amino acids. V lost 3 bases and J lost 0, with 6 bases in between. Germline-derived CDR1 and CDR2 are SGHNT and YENEEA. The CDR3 bases are TGTGCCAGCAGCTTTGGGAGCTCCTACAATGAGCAGTTCTTC. As protein: CASSFGSSYNEQFF.

The chain is built from TRBV27 and TRBJ2-7, with 9 bases that match TRBD1. CDR1 and CDR2 (germline): MNHEY, SMNVEV (reference sequence). The CDR3 totals 15 residues. V lost 5 bases and J lost 3; bases outside the gene matches: 8. The CDR3 sequence: CASSPHGDRVYEQYF. The DNA of the CDR3 is TGTGCCAGCAGTCCCCATGGGGACAGGGTCTACGAGCAGTACTTC.

Of note for this clone: The junction does not match germline at one end; this may be a read error. The chain uses TRBV29-1 and TRBJ2-7; no reliable D call. Germline CDR1 reads SQVTM; CDR2 reads ANQGSEA. The CDR3 length is 12 residues. The CDR3 region has the DNA TGCAGCGTCGAAGATTACGGCTACGAGCAGTACTTC. Translation gives CSVEDYGYEQYF.

The V gene is TRBV2, the J gene TRBJ2-6, with unresolved D. The CDR3 is 16 residues long. The germline V and J ends were trimmed by 7 bases and 12 bases, with 25 bases remaining between them. Germline V CDR1 and CDR2: SNHLY, FYNNEI. CDR3 nucleotides: TGTGCCAGCACAGCCTATGGCGGTGGCTTCTCGCTCGTCCTGACTTTC. This sequence encodes CASTAYGGGFSLVLTF.

This chain links TRBV5-4 with TRBJ2-7; D unresolved. V was pared by 2 bases and J by 0 bases, with 6 bases between. The germline gives CDR1 SGHNT, CDR2 YYREEE (reference sequence). This CDR3 has 13 residues. The CDR3, as DNA: TGTGCCAGCAGCTTTAAGAGCTCCTACGAGCAGTACTTC. This codes for CASSFKSSYEQYF.

This chain links TRBV28 with TRBJ2-7, with a tentative D call TRBD2 (5 bases). Between the trimmed V and J ends, which lost 7 bases and 0 bases, there was a span of 16 bases. Germline V gene lookup returns CDR1 MDHEN and CDR2 SYDVKM. CDR3 length: 15 amino acids. The CDR3 DNA follows: TGTGCCAGCAATGGAGAGGGCAGTTCCTCCTACGAGCAGTACTTC. This codes for CASNGEGSSSYEQYF.

The chain couples TRBV15 to TRBJ2-7, with 10 bases that match TRBD2. Germline V gene sequence: CDR1 LNHNV, CDR2 YYDKDF (reference sequence). Trimming took 1 base from V and 3 from J; bases not matched to a gene: 3. This CDR3 is 15 amino acids long. The CDR3 region has the DNA TGTGCCACCAGCAGAGTTAGCGGGGGGCGCTACGAGCAGTACTTC. Translated, it gives CATSRVSGGRYEQYF.

The rearrangement uses TRBV7-9 and TRBJ1-5, with a possible D match to TRBD1 (5 bases). The V gene lost 1 base and the J gene lost 5 bases, with 9 bases spanning the gap. Germline assignment: CDR1 SEHNR and CDR2 FQNEAQ (reference sequence). The CDR3 covers 14 residues. In DNA, the CDR3 is TGTGCCAGCAGCTTAGAGGGGCCCCATCAGCCCCAGCATTTT. Encoded protein: CASSLEGPHQPQHF.

DNA of the CDR3: TGTGCCAGCAGTGACGGGACAGGGGCTGGGGCCAACGTCCTGACTTTC. Protein product: CASSDGTGAGANVLTF. V and J are TRBV6-1 and TRBJ2-6; 10 nucleotides agree with TRBD1. Germline CDR1 reads MNHNS; CDR2 reads SASEGT. V dropped 3 bases and J dropped 2; count of bases not matched to a gene: 1. The CDR3 covers 16 residues.

The CDR3 nucleotides read TGTGCCAGCAGCCAAGATAACTCATTAGTGGTGTCGCAGTATTTT. Its protein product is CASSQDNSLVVSQYF. This chain links TRBV14 with TRBJ2-3; no definite D call. CDR1 is SGHDN and CDR2 is FVKESK in the germline V gene. Deletions cut 0 bases from V and 10 bases from J, with 17 bases between. The CDR3 length is 15 residues.

The V and J genes are TRBV10-3 and TRBJ1-5; D is uncertain. The CDR3 length is 13 residues. The V gene's germline CDR1 is ENHRY and CDR2 SYGVKD. The V gene lost 4 bases and the J gene lost 5 bases, with 9 bases spanning the gap. The CDR3 DNA reads as TGTGCCATCAGTGGAGGGCAGGATCAGCCCCAGCATTTT. It yields the protein CAISGGQDQPQHF.

V is TRBV5-1 and J is TRBJ2-4; 11 bases agree with TRBD1. Germline-derived CDR1 and CDR2 are SGHRS and YFSETQ. Trimming cost V 4 bases and J 6 bases; bases outside gene matches: 3. This CDR3 spans 14 amino acids. The CDR3 DNA follows: TGCGCCAGCAGCGGCGGGACAGGGGGAAACATTCAGTACTTC. It yields the protein CASSGGTGGNIQYF.

CDR3 sequence (DNA): TGTGCCAGCAGCGAGGGAGGCCCCGTAAATGAGCAGTTCTTC. This sequence encodes CASSEGGPVNEQFF. This chain links TRBV28 with TRBJ2-1; possibly TRBD2 for D (6 bases). Germline lookup yields CDR1 MDHEN and CDR2 SYDVKM. With 6 bases removed from V and 7 bases from J, the gap between germline ends came to 16 bases. This CDR3 is 14 amino acids long.

V and J are TRBV7-9 and TRBJ1-3; D gene uncertain. Germline CDR1 reads SEHNR; CDR2 reads FQNEAQ (reference sequence). The CDR3 is 11 residues long. Deletions cut 7 bases from V and 8 bases from J, with 9 bases between. The CDR3 DNA sequence: TGTGCCAGCACTATAACTGACACCATATATTTT. This encodes CASTITDTIYF. The complete variable domain, with remaining parts taken from reference TRBV7-9 and TRBJ1-3, reads DTGVSQNPRHKITKRGQNVTFRCDPISEHNRLYWYRQTLGQGPEFLTYFQNEAQLEKSRLLSDRFSAERPKGSFSTLEIQRTEQGDSAMYLCASTITDTIYFGEGSWLTVV.

This chain links TRBV2 with TRBJ1-1; perhaps TRBD1 as D (6 bases). Looked up from germline, CDR1 is SNHLY and CDR2 is FYNNEI. V was pared by 1 base and J by 0 bases, with 6 bases between. The CDR3 sequence is 14 residues long. The CDR3 loop is CASSEGTVNTEAFF. CDR3 bases: TGTGCCAGCAGTGAAGGGACAGTGAACACTGAAGCTTTCTTT.

The chain recombines TRBV14 with TRBJ2-7, with no clear D. Germline loops: CDR1 SGHDN, CDR2 FVKESK. The V gene lost 1 base and the J gene lost 3 bases, with 7 bases spanning the gap. The CDR3 loop spans 13 amino acids. This chain's CDR3 is CASSQGAHYEQYF. The CDR3 DNA sequence: TGTGCCAGCAGCCAAGGGGCTCACTACGAGCAGTACTTC.

V gene TRBV6-6 combines with J gene TRBJ2-3; a weak D match, TRBD1 (6 bases). Trimming pared 10 bases from V and 2 bases from J, leaving 19 bases between. CDR1 is MNHNY and CDR2 is SVGAGI in the germline V gene (reference sequence). This CDR3 is 15 amino acids long. The CDR3: CATTDTGLFTDTQYF. CDR3 nucleotide sequence: TGTGCCACGACGGACACAGGGCTTTTCACAGATACGCAGTATTTT.

The rearrangement links TRBV28 to TRBJ2-7; 16 bases fit TRBD2. Germline V gives CDR1 MDHEN, CDR2 SYDVKM. The V segment lost 7 bases and the J segment 4 bases; nucleotides outside the gene matches: 16. The CDR3 has 19 residues. CDR3 sequence: CASTHPRGLAGGPSYEQYF. CDR3 sequence (DNA): TGTGCCAGCACCCACCCGAGGGGACTAGCGGGAGGGCCGAGTTACGAGCAGTACTTC.

The chain recombines TRBV7-2 with TRBJ1-1; maybe TRBD1 (6 bases). Germline CDR1 SGHTA, CDR2 FQGNSA. V dropped 4 bases and J dropped 1 base, with 13 bases sitting between them. The length of the CDR3 is 15 residues. For the CDR3, the DNA is TGTGCCAGCAGCTCCTCCGGGACAACGAACACTGAAGCTTTCTTT. This translates into CASSSSGTTNTEAFF.